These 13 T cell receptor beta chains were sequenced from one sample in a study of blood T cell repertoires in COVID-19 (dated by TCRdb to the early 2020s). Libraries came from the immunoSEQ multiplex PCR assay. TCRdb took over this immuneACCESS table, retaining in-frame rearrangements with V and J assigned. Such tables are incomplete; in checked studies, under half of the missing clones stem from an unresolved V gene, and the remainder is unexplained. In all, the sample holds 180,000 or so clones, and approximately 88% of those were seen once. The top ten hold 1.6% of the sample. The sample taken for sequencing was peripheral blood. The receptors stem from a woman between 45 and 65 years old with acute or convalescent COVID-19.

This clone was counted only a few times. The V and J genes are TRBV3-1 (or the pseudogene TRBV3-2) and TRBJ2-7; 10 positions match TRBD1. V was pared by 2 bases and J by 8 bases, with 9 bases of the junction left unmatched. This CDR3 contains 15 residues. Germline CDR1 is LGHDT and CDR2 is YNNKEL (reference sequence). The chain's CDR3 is CASSQRDRGQDKQYF. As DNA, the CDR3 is TGTGCCAGCAGCCAACGGGACAGGGGCCAAGACAAGCAGTACTTC.

The CDR3 region has the DNA TGTGCCAGCAGCCCCCGGGGTAGCGGGGGCCGGAACACCGGGGAGCTGTTTTTT. Translation gives CASSPRGSGGRNTGELFF. The chain is built from TRBV7-3 and TRBJ2-2, with 9 nucleotides matching TRBD2. The CDR3 has 18 residues. The V segment lost 5 bases and the J segment 1 base; nucleotides outside the gene matches: 11. Germline loops: CDR1 SGHTA, CDR2 FQGTGA.

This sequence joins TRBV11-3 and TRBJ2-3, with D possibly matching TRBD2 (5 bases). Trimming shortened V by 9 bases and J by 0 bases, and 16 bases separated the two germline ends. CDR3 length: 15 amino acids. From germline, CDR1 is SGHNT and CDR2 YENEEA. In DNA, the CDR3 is TGTGCCAGTCGGGGTGGGCCACACAGCACAGATACGCAGTATTTT. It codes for CASRGGPHSTDTQYF.

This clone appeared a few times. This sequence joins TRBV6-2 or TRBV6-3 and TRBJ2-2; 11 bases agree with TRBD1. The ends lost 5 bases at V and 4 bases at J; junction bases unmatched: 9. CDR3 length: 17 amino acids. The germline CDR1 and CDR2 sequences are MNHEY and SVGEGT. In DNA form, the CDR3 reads TGTGCCAGCAGTCCCGGGACAGGGGGAATGCGCACCGGGGAGCTGTTTTTT. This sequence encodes CASSPGTGGMRTGELFF.

CDR3 region: CASSPQEGTHTEAFF. CDR3 nucleotides: TGTGCCAGTAGTCCCCAGGAGGGGACTCACACTGAAGCTTTCTTT. The genes are TRBV19 and TRBJ1-1; D may be TRBD1 (5 bases). V lost 5 bases to trimming and J lost 3 bases, with 16 bases between them. The CDR3 consists of 15 residues. CDR1 and CDR2 (germline): LNHDA, SQIVND (reference sequence).

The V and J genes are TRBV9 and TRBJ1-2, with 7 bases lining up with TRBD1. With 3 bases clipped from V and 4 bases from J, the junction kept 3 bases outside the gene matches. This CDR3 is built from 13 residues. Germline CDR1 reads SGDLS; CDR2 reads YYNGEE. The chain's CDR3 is CASSEGGVYGYTF. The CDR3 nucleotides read TGTGCCAGCAGCGAAGGGGGCGTCTATGGCTACACCTTC.

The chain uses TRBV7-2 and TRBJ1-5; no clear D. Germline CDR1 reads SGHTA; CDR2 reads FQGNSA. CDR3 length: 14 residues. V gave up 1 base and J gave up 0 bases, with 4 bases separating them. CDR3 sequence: CASSLVSSNQPQHF. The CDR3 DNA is TGTGCCAGCAGCTTAGTCAGTAGCAATCAGCCCCAGCATTTT. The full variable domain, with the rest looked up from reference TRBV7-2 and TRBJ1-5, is GAGVSQSPSNKVTEKGKDVELRCDPISGHTALYWYRQSLGQGLEFLIYFQGNSAPDKSGLPSDRFSAERTGGSVSTLTIQRTQQEDSAVYLCASSLVSSNQPQHFGDGTRLSIL.

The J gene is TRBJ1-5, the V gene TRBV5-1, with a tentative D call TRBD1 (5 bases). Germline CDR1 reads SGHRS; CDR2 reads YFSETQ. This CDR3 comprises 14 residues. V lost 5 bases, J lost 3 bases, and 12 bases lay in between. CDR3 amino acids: CASSPGGSNQPQHF. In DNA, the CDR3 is TGCGCCAGCAGTCCCGGGGGATCCAATCAGCCCCAGCATTTT. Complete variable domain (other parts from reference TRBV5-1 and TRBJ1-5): KAGVTQTPRYLIKTRGQQVTLSCSPISGHRSVSWYQQTPGQGLQFLFEYFSETQRNKGNFPGRFSGRQFSNSRSEMNVSTLELGDSALYLCASSPGGSNQPQHFGDGTRLSIL.

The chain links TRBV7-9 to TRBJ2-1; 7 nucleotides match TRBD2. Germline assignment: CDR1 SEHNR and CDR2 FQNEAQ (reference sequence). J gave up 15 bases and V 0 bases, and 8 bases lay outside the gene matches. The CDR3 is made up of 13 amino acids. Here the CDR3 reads CASSLAGEGYLFF. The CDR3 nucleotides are TGTGCCAGCAGCTTAGCGGGGGAGGGATATCTGTTCTTC.

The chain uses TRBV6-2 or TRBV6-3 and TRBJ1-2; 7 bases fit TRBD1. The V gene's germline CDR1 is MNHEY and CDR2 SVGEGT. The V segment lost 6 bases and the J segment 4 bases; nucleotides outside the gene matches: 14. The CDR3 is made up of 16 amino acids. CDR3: CASSRILIDRVYGYTF. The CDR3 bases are TGTGCCAGCAGCCGCATCCTGATCGACAGGGTCTATGGCTACACCTTC.

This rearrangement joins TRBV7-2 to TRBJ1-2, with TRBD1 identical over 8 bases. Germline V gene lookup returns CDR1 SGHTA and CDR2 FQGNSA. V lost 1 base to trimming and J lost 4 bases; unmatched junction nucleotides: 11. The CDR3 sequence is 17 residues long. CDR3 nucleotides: TGTGCCAGCAGCTTAGATCCCCAGGGGGCCCCTATCTATGGCTACACCTTC. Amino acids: CASSLDPQGAPIYGYTF. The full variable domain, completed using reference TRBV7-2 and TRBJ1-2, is GAGVSQSPSNKVTEKGKDVELRCDPISGHTALYWYRQSLGQGLEFLIYFQGNSAPDKSGLPSDRFSAERTGGSVSTLTIQRTQQEDSAVYLCASSLDPQGAPIYGYTFGSGTRLTVV.

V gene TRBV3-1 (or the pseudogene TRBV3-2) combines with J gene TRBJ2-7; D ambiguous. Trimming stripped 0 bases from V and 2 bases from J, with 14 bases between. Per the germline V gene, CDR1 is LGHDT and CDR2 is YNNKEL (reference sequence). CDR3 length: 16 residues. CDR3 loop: CASSQDPDSRTYEQYF. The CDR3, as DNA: TGTGCCAGCAGCCAAGATCCCGATTCGCGGACCTACGAGCAGTACTTC.

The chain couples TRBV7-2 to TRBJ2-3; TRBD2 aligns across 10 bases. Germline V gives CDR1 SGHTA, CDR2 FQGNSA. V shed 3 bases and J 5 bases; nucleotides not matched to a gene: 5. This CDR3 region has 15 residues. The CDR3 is CASSLSGRAEDTQYF. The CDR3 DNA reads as TGTGCCAGCAGCTTGAGCGGGAGGGCCGAAGATACGCAGTATTTT.